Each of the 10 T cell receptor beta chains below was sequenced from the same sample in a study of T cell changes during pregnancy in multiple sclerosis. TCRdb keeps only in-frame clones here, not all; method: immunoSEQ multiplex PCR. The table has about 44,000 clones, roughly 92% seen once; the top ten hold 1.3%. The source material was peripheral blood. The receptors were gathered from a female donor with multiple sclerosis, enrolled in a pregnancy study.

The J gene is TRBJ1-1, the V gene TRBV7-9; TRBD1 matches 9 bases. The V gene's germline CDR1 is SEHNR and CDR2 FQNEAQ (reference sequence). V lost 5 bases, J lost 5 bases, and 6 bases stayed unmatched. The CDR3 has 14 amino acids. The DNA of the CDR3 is TGTGCCAGCAGCCGGGACAGGGTGGTAACTGAAGCTTTCTTT. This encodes CASSRDRVVTEAFF.

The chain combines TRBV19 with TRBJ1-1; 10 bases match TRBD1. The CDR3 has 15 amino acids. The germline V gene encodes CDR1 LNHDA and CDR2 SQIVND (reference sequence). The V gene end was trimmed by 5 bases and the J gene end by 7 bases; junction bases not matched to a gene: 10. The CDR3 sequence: CASSPRTGGHLEAFF. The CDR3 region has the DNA TGTGCCAGTAGTCCTCGGACAGGGGGGCACCTTGAAGCTTTCTTT.

CDR3 sequence: CASSRDRVASGNTIYF. The CDR3 DNA reads TGTGCCAGTTCTCGAGACAGGGTGGCCTCTGGAAACACCATATATTTT. This chain connects TRBV6-6 to TRBJ1-3, with 7 bases lining up with TRBD1. The germline CDR1 and CDR2 sequences are MNHNY and SVGAGI (reference sequence). The CDR3 consists of 16 residues. The J segment lost 0 bases and the V segment lost 9 bases, leaving 11 bases of the junction unmatched.

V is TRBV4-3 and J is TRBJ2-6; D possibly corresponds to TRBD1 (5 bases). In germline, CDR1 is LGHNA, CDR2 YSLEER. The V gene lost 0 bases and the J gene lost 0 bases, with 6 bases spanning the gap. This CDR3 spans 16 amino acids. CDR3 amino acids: CASSQDRGSGANVLTF. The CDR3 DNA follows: TGCGCCAGCAGCCAAGATAGGGGCTCTGGGGCCAACGTCCTGACTTTC.

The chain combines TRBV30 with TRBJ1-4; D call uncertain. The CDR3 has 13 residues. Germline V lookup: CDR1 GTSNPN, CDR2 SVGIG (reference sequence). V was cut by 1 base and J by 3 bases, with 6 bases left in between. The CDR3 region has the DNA TGTGCCTGGAGTGCCGGAGCTAATGAAAAACTGTTTTTT. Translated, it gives CAWSAGANEKLFF.

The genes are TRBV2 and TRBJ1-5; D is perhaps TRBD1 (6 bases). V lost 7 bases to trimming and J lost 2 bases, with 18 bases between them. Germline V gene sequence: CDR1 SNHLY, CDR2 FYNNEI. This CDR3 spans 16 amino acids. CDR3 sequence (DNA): TGTGCCAGCACCGAAGGGGGGGTTTGGGGCAATCAGCCCCAGCATTTT. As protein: CASTEGGVWGNQPQHF.

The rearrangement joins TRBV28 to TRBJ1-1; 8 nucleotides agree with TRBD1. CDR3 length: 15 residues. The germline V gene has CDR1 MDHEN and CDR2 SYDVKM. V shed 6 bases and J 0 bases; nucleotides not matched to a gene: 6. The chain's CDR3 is CASSRGQAMNTEAFF. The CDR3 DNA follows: TGTGCCAGCAGCCGGGGACAGGCTATGAACACTGAAGCTTTCTTT.

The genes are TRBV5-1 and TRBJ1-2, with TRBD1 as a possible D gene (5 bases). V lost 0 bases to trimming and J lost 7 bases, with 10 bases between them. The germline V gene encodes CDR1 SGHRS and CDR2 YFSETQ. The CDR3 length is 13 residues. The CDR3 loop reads CASSLAGRSGYTF. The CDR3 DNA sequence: TGCGCCAGCAGCTTGGCAGGGCGGTCTGGCTACACCTTC.

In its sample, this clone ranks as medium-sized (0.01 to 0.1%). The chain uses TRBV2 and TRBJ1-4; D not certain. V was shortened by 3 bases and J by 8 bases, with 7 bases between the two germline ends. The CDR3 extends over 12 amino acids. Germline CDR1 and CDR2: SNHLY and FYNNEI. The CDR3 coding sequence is TGTGCCAGCAGTGATTCTTGGGAAAAACTGTTTTTT. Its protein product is CASSDSWEKLFF.

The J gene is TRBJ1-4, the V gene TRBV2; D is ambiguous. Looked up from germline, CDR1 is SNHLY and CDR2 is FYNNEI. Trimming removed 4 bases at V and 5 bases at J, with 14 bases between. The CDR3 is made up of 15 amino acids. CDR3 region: CASSVDGAPNEKLFF. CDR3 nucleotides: TGTGCCAGCAGTGTCGACGGCGCCCCAAATGAAAAACTGTTTTTT.